The TCR beta chain under discussion was sequenced for a study of T cells in localized non-small cell lung cancer. General study results and limits: Increased T cell density in blood showed an association with longer overall survival. Uninvolved nearby lung showed the greatest T cell clonality, exceeding that found in tumor. Among the top 100 tumor clones, a median around 57 appeared in adjacent lung. Heterogeneity remains possible because sequencing was limited to only one tumor region.

In this sample, this clone turned up once. Its specificity is unknown. Clones were read by immunoSEQ multiplex PCR, and TCRdb kept only the in-frame ones, dropping some. The top ten hold roughly 5% of the sample, which has some 5,100 clones, about 28% seen once. Sequencing was performed on lung tumor tissue, taken before any cancer treatment. The TCR comes from a female donor older than 55 with stage I lung adenocarcinoma.

In DNA, the CDR3 is TGTGCCAGTAGTATGGCAGCGTCTGGCAAAAACATTCAGTACTTC. It yields the protein CASSMAASGKNIQYF. This rearrangement joins TRBV19 to TRBJ2-4; D is uncertain. The CDR3 loop spans 15 amino acids. Germline assignment: CDR1 LNHDA and CDR2 SQIVND (reference sequence). V dropped 3 bases and J dropped 3 bases, with 12 bases sitting between them.